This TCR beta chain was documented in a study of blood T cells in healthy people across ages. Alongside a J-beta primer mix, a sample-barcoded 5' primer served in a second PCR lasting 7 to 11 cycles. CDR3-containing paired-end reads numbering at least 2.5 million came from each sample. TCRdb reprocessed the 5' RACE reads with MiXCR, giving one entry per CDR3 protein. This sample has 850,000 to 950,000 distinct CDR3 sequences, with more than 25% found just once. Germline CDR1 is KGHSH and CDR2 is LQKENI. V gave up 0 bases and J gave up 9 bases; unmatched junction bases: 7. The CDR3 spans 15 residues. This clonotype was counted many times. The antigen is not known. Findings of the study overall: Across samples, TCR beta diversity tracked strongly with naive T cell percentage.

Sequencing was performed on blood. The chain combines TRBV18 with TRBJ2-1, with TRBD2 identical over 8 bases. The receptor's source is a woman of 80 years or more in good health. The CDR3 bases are TGTGCCAGCTCACCACCCCGGCCCGGGGGGGCTGAGCAGTTCTTC. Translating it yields CASSPPRPGGAEQFF.